This T cell receptor (beta chain) is drawn from a study of CD8+ T cells in alopecia areata. Extraction of RNA preceded its reverse transcription into cDNA, which served as the sequencing template. The assay was immunoSEQ multiplex PCR, and TCRdb's table has in-frame clones only and misses some. The sample records approximately 40,000 clones, roughly 53% being singletons. With respect to this clone: No antigen is known for it.

Study conclusions and caveats: Affected lesional scalp, above all in alopecia totalis/universalis, was more clonal than normal scalp.

The CDR3 is made up of 18 amino acids. Per germline, CDR1 MGHRA and CDR2 YSYEKL. Trimming removed 0 bases from V and 0 bases from J, with 15 bases in between. CD25+CD127- cells were sorted from CD4+ cells in four to six patients. It was from alopecia areata patients that lesional scalp punch biopsies and peripheral blood were collected. PBMCs were stained for CD3, CD4 and CD8, and CD4+ and CD8+ T cells were sorted. Sequenced: CD4+ Tregs sorted from blood. The clonotype originates from a human donor with alopecia areata. This chain joins TRBV4-1 and TRBJ2-1; D call uncertain. The CDR3 sequence: CASSQEALPGGSYNEQFF. Written as DNA, the CDR3 is TGCGCCAGCAGCCAAGAAGCTCTCCCTGGCGGCTCCTACAATGAGCAGTTCTTC.